These 10 T cell receptor beta chains were sequenced from one sample in a study of T cell changes during pregnancy in multiple sclerosis. TCRdb keeps only in-frame clones here, not all; method: immunoSEQ multiplex PCR. Of 45,000 to 65,000 clones in the sample, 80% to 95% were seen once. Here the sequenced sample was CD4+ T cells from peripheral blood mononuclear cells, taken in the third trimester of pregnancy. Every receptor here comes from a female donor with multiple sclerosis, enrolled in a pregnancy study.

V gene TRBV11-2 combines with J gene TRBJ2-7, with D hard to call. The CDR3 has 15 residues. Germline V gene sequence: CDR1 SGHAT, CDR2 FQNNGV. V was cut by 1 base and J by 3 bases, with 13 bases left in between. CDR3 protein: CASSLGLQSYYEQYF. The DNA for the CDR3 is TGTGCCAGCAGCTTAGGACTCCAAAGTTACTACGAGCAGTACTTC.

The chain couples TRBV6-6 to TRBJ1-1, with 7 nucleotides matching TRBD1. The CDR3 is 13 amino acids. CDR1 and CDR2 (germline): MNHNY, SVGAGI (reference sequence). The trim removed 8 bases at V and 6 bases at J, leaving 9 bases unmatched. The CDR3: CASQNQGGPEAFF. CDR3 DNA sequence: TGTGCCAGCCAAAATCAAGGGGGCCCTGAAGCTTTCTTT.

V and J are TRBV29-1 and TRBJ2-5; a weak D match, TRBD1 (7 bases). CDR1 is SQVTM and CDR2 is ANQGSEA in the germline V gene. V was shortened by 5 bases and J by 1 base, with 14 bases between the two germline ends. This CDR3 region has 14 residues. CDR3 sequence: CSVKPRDSQETQYF. The CDR3 DNA follows: TGCAGCGTTAAACCGCGGGACAGCCAAGAGACCCAGTACTTC.

V is TRBV6-4 and J is TRBJ2-2, with 8 bases fitting TRBD2. Germline values: CDR1 MRHNA, CDR2 SNTAGT. The J segment lost 1 base and the V segment lost 2 bases, leaving 3 bases of the junction unmatched. The CDR3 covers 16 residues. Here the CDR3 DNA reads TGTGCCAGCAGTGACGTGAGCGGGGGGAACACCGGGGAGCTGTTTTTT. It yields the protein CASSDVSGGNTGELFF.

The gene calls are TRBV4-2 and TRBJ1-2; 7 nucleotides match TRBD1. CDR3 length: 15 amino acids. Germline lookup yields CDR1 LGHNA and CDR2 YNFKEQ. V was pared by 1 base and J by 4 bases, with 6 bases of the junction left unmatched. The CDR3 DNA reads as TGTGCCAGCAGCCAAGCCAGGACAGGATCCTATGGCTACACCTTC. Translating gives CASSQARTGSYGYTF.

The chain has TRBV19 and TRBJ1-6; TRBD1 agrees at 7 bases. J was trimmed by 7 bases and V by 4 bases; bases with no gene match: 10. The germline V gene encodes CDR1 LNHDA and CDR2 SQIVND (reference sequence). The CDR3 consists of 16 residues. CDR3 amino acids: CASSTLLDRLNSPLHF. The CDR3 DNA sequence: TGTGCCAGTAGTACCCTCTTGGACAGGCTGAATTCACCCCTCCACTTT.

CDR3 DNA sequence: TGTGCCAGCGCCCCCCAGGCGAACACCGGGGAGCTGTTTTTT. Its translation is CASAPQANTGELFF. This chain uses TRBV25-1 with TRBJ2-2; D ambiguous. The germline gives CDR1 MGHDK, CDR2 SYGVNS. This CDR3 spans 14 amino acids. V dropped 8 bases and J dropped 0 bases, with 10 bases sitting between them.

The CDR3 spells CASSGDRMGTQYF. The DNA of the CDR3 is TGTGCCAGCTCCGGGGACAGAATGGGGACCCAGTACTTC. This rearrangement joins TRBV18 to TRBJ2-5; 7 bases are shared with TRBD1. Germline CDR1 is KGHSH and CDR2 is LQKENI. The junction had 8 bases not matched to a gene; V was cut back by 6 bases and J by 7 bases. The CDR3 totals 13 residues.

The V call is TRBV2, the J call TRBJ2-7; 10 nucleotides match TRBD2. CDR1 is SNHLY, CDR2 FYNNEI, per germline. This CDR3 has 17 residues. Trimming at V came to 2 bases and at J to 6 bases, leaving 13 bases not matched to a gene. The chain's CDR3 is CASSELAGGHQGLEQYF. Written as DNA, the CDR3 is TGTGCCAGCAGTGAATTAGCGGGGGGTCACCAAGGACTCGAGCAGTACTTC.

The chain links TRBV19 to TRBJ1-1; a possible D gene is TRBD1 (6 bases). From germline, CDR1 is LNHDA and CDR2 SQIVND (reference sequence). The CDR3 spans 14 residues. Trimming shortened V by 3 bases and J by 5 bases, and 13 bases separated the two germline ends. Written as DNA, the CDR3 is TGTGCCAGTAGTATGGTAAGGGGGGGGACTGAAGCTTTCTTT. Its translation is CASSMVRGGTEAFF.